This TCR beta chain was identified in a study of T cells in Graves' hyperthyroidism and ophthalmopathy. Many counts were recorded for this clonotype. The CDR3 regions of TCR beta were amplified from RNA transcripts. A set of HTBI primers served as the primers for a first-round RT-PCR of the TCR CDR3. TCRdb called the multiplex PCR reads again in MiXCR, with one record for every CDR3 protein. The sample carries around 480,000 distinct CDR3 sequences, approximately 15% recorded once. This TCR came from a woman between 18 and 29 years old with Graves' hyperthyroidism. The sequencing sample was made of blood.

This CDR3 reads CASSAGQGYFYEQYF. DNA of the CDR3: TGTGCCAGTAGTGCGGGACAGGGTTATTTCTACGAGCAGTACTTC. The rearrangement uses TRBV19 and TRBJ2-7, with TRBD1 identical over 9 bases. This CDR3 region has 15 residues. CDR1 LNHDA and CDR2 SQIVND come from the germline V gene (reference sequence). After removal of 5 bases from V and 3 bases from J, the junction contained 8 bases not matched to a gene.